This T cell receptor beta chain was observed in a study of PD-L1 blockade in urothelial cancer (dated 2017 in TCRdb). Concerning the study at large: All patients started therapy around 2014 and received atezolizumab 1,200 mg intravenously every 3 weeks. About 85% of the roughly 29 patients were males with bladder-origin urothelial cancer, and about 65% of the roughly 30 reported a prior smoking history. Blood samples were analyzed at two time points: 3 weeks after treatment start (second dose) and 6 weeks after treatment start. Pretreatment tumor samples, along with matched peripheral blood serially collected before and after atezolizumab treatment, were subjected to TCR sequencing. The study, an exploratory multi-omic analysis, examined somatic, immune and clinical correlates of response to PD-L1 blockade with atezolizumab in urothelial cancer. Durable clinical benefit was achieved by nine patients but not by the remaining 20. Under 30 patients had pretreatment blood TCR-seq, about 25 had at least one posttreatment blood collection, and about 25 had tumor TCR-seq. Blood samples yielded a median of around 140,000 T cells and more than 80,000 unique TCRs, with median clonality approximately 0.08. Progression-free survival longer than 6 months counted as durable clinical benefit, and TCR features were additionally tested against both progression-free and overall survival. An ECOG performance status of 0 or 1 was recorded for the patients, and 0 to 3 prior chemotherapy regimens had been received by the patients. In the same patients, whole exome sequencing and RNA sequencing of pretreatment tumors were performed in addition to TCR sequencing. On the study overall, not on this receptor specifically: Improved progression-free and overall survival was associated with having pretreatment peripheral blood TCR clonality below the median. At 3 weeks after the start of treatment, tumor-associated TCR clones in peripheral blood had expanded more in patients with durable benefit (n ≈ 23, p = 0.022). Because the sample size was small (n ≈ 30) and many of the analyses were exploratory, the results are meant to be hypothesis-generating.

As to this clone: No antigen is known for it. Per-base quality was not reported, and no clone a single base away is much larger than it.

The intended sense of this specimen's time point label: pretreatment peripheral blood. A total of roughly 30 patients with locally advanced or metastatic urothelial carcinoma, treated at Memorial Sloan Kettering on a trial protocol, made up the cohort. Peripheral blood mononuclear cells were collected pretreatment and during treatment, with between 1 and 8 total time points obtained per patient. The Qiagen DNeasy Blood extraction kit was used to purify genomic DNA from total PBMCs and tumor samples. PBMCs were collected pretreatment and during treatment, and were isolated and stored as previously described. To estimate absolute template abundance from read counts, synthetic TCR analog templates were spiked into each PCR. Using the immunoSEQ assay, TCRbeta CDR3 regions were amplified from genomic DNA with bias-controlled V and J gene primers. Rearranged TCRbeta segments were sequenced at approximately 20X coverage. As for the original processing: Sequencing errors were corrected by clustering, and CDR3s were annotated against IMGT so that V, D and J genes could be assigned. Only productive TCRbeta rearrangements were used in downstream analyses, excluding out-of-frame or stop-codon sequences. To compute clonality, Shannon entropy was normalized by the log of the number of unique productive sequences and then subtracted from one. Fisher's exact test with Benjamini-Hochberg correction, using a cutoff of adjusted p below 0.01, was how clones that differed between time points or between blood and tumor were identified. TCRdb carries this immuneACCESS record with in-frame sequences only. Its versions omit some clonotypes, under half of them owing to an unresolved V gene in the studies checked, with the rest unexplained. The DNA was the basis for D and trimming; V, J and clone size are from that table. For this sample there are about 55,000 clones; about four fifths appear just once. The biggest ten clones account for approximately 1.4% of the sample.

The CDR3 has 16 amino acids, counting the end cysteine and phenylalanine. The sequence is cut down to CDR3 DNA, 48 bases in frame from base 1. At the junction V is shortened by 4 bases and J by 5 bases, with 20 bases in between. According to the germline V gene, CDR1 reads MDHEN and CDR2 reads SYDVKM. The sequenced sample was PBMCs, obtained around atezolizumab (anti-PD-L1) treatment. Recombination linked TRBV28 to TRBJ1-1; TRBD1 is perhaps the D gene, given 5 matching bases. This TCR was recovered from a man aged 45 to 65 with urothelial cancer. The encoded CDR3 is CASSSRWGVARTEAFF. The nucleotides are TGTGCCAGCAGTTCCCGATGGGGGGTCGCGAGGACTGAAGCTTTCTTT. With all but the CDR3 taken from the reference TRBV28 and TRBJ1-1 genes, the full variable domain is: DVKVTQSSRYLVKRTGEKVFLECVQDMDHENMFWYRQDPGLGLRLIYFSYDVKMKEKGDIPEGYSVSREKKERFSLILESASTNQTSMYLCASSSRWGVARTEAFFGQGTRLTVV.